These T cell receptor beta chains were read from a single sample in a study of identical twins. TCRdb re-derived calls from the 5' RACE reads in MiXCR, one entry per CDR3 protein. The sample yields about 500,000 distinct CDR3 sequences, roughly an eighth seen once. The sample was also reused in another study, on yellow fever vaccine responses in identical twins.

The sequenced material came from CD4+ T cells sorted from blood. The origin of the receptors is a woman between 18 and 29 years old in good health. Both conserved end residues are part of each CDR3. The D gene is left open where the match is weak. The size of a clone is reported for some rows only, either as once, few or many, or as a class for expanded clones.

v_call	j_call	clone_size	cdr3_length	d_call	cdr3_aa	cdr3_nt
TRBV5-5	TRBJ2-3	few	15	TRBD1	CASSLLDRGRDTQYF	TGTGCCAGCAGCTTGCTGGACAGGGGGCGGGATACGCAGTATTTT
TRBV29-1	TRBJ2-3	few	14	TRBD1	CSVKDRGLTDTQYF	TGCAGCGTCAAAGACAGGGGGCTTACAGATACGCAGTATTTT
TRBV12-3/TRBV12-4	TRBJ1-2	few	13	.	CASSFGGLGGYTF	TGTGCCAGCAGTTTCGGGGGGCTCGGGGGCTACACCTTC
TRBV12-3/TRBV12-4	TRBJ2-2	.	15	.	CASSLALLPTGELFF	TGTGCCAGCAGTTTAGCTCTACTACCCACCGGGGAGCTGTTTTTT
TRBV11-2	TRBJ2-7	.	15	.	CASSLVWTNSYEQYF	TGTGCCAGCAGCTTAGTTTGGACTAACTCCTACGAGCAGTACTTC
TRBV4-3	TRBJ2-2	.	14	.	CASSQDKRGGELFF	TGCGCCAGCAGCCAAGATAAGAGGGGCGGGGAGCTGTTTTTT
TRBV9	TRBJ1-6	.	14	.	CASTLGERSSPLHF	TGTGCCAGCACTTTGGGAGAGAGAAGTTCACCCCTCCACTTT
TRBV7-9	TRBJ2-7	few	15	TRBD1	CASSSPGTGDYEQYF	TGTGCCAGCAGCTCCCCCGGGACAGGGGACTACGAGCAGTACTTC
TRBV20-1	TRBJ2-1	.	11	TRBD1	CSALGQSEQFF	TGCAGTGCCCTGGGACAGAGTGAGCAGTTCTTC
TRBV20-1	TRBJ2-7	few	14	TRBD2	CSARQAGGAYEQYF	TGCAGTGCTAGGCAAGCGGGGGGCGCCTACGAGCAGTACTTC
TRBV5-6	TRBJ2-3	few	15	.	CASSLVRQRQDTQYF	TGTGCCAGCAGCTTGGTAAGGCAACGCCAAGATACGCAGTATTTT
TRBV29-1	TRBJ2-3	.	11	.	CSVETRDTQYF	TGCAGCGTTGAAACTCGAGATACGCAGTATTTT
TRBV27	TRBJ1-2	few	15	TRBD1	CASSPGTDFWYGYTF	TGTGCCAGCAGTCCCGGGACAGACTTTTGGTATGGCTACACCTTC
TRBV15	TRBJ2-5	.	14	TRBD1	CATSRATGEETQYF	TGTGCCACCAGCAGAGCAACAGGGGAAGAGACCCAGTACTTC
TRBV5-1	TRBJ2-5	.	15	.	CASSLMPGPQETQYF	TGCGCCAGCAGCTTAATGCCGGGACCCCAAGAGACCCAGTACTTC
TRBV9	TRBJ2-3	many	13	.	CASSVQGGDTQYF	TGTGCCAGCAGCGTACAGGGGGGAGATACGCAGTATTTT
TRBV6-2/TRBV6-3	TRBJ2-7	few	16	TRBD2	CASSYTSGRLTYEQYF	TGTGCCAGCAGTTATACTAGCGGGAGGCTAACCTACGAGCAGTACTTC
TRBV7-2	TRBJ1-6	many	13	.	CASSFLGESPLHF	TGTGCCAGCAGCTTTTTGGGGGAATCACCCCTCCACTTT
TRBV5-1	TRBJ2-3	few	13	.	CASSSFITDTQYF	TGCGCCAGCAGTTCCTTTATTACAGATACGCAGTATTTT
TRBV5-5	TRBJ2-7	.	16	TRBD1	CASSLDLDRTLYEQYF	TGTGCCAGCAGCTTGGATCTGGACAGGACACTTTACGAGCAGTACTTC
TRBV27	TRBJ2-1	.	13	.	CASSYPGLNEQFF	TGTGCCAGCAGCTACCCCGGGTTAAATGAGCAGTTCTTC
TRBV15	TRBJ2-5	few	15	TRBD2	CATSRAGGPVETQYF	TGTGCCACCAGCAGAGCGGGAGGTCCGGTTGAGACCCAGTACTTC
TRBV5-1	TRBJ2-2	.	15	.	CASSRLRGYTGELFF	TGCGCCAGCAGCCGCCTTAGGGGCTACACCGGGGAGCTGTTTTTT
TRBV12-3/TRBV12-4	TRBJ2-1	few	14	.	CASSFHQAHNEQFF	TGTGCCAGCAGTTTTCACCAGGCCCACAATGAGCAGTTCTTC
TRBV12-3/TRBV12-4	TRBJ1-1	many	13	TRBD1	CASRRGRGTEAFF	TGTGCCAGCAGGAGGGGGCGAGGGACTGAAGCTTTCTTT
TRBV9	TRBJ2-1	few	17	TRBD2	CASSVEGTGRTYNEQFF	TGTGCCAGCAGCGTAGAAGGGACCGGGAGGACCTACAATGAGCAGTTCTTC
TRBV20-1	TRBJ1-2	once	15	.	CSARLGPGVTEGYTF	TGCAGTGCTAGATTAGGGCCAGGCGTCACGGAAGGCTACACCTTC
TRBV20-1	TRBJ2-1	.	15	.	CSARATARSYNEQFF	TGCAGTGCTAGAGCGACAGCACGGTCCTACAATGAGCAGTTCTTC
TRBV2	TRBJ2-1	many	13	TRBD2	CASSRGLAGEQFF	TGTGCCAGCAGCCGGGGACTAGCAGGAGAGCAGTTCTTC
TRBV6-1	TRBJ2-1	few	20	TRBD2	CASSEIMGLAVSSSYNEQFF	TGTGCCAGCAGTGAAATAATGGGACTAGCGGTCTCGAGCTCCTACAATGAGCAGTTCTTC
TRBV3-1	TRBJ1-5	few	13	.	CASSQAIFQPQHF	TGTGCCAGCAGCCAAGCGATATTTCAGCCCCAGCATTTT
TRBV7-2	TRBJ2-5	.	15	.	CASKDDIGGRGTQYF	TGTGCCAGCAAGGACGACATCGGTGGACGGGGGACCCAGTACTTC
TRBV12-3/TRBV12-4	TRBJ2-6	few	19	.	CASSPLKVRKGPGANVLTF	TGTGCCAGCAGCCCCCTAAAGGTCAGGAAGGGTCCTGGGGCCAACGTCCTGACTTTC
TRBV20-1	TRBJ2-6	many	16	.	CSAPLGGSTGANVLTF	TGCAGTGCGCCTTTGGGGGGCTCTACTGGGGCCAACGTCCTGACTTTC
TRBV30	TRBJ1-1	few	13	.	CAWTSSGYTEAFF	TGTGCCTGGACCTCTTCGGGTTACACTGAAGCTTTCTTT
TRBV20-1	TRBJ2-1	.	16	TRBD2	CCARDRTSGSASEQFF	TGCTGTGCTAGAGATCGAACTAGCGGGAGTGCGAGTGAGCAGTTCTTC